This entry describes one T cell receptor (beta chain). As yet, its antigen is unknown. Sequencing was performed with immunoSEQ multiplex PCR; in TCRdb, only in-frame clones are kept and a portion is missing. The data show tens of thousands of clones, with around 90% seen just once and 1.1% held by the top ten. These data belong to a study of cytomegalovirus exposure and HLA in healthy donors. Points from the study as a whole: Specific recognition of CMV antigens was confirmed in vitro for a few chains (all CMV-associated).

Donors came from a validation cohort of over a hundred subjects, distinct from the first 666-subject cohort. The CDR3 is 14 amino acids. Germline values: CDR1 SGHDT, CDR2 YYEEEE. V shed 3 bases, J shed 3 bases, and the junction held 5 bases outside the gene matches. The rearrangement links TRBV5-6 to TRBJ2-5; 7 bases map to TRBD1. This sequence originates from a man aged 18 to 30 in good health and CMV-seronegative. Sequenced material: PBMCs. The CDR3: CASSWGTVKETQYF. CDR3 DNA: TGTGCCAGCAGCTGGGGGACAGTTAAAGAGACCCAGTACTTC.